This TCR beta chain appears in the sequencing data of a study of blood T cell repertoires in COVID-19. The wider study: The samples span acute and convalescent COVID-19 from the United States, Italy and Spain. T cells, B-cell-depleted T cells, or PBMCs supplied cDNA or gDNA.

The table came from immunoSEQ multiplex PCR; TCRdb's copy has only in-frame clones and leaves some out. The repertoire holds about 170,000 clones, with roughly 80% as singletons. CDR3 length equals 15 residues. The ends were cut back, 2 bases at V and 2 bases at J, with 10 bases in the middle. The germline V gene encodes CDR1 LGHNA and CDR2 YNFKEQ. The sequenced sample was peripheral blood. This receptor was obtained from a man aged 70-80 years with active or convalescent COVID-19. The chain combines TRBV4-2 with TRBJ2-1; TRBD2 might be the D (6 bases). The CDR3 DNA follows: TGTGCCAGCAGCCAACAGGGAGGCACCTACAATGAGCAGTTCTTC. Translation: CASSQQGGTYNEQFF.